This entry is about one T cell receptor beta chain. The data derive from a study of blood T cell repertoires in COVID-19. For the study at large: Nucleic acid was either cDNA or gDNA, and it came from T cells, B-cell-depleted T cells, or PBMCs.

Data came from immunoSEQ multiplex PCR; TCRdb stores just in-frame clones and leaves some out. This sample has a few hundred thousand clones; over 75% occur once, and the top ten carry less than 2.5%. The CDR3 covers 15 residues. V lost 3 bases, J lost 2 bases, and 6 bases stayed unmatched. Germline V lookup: CDR1 DFQATT, CDR2 SNEGSKA (reference sequence). Participants were aged about 18 to 100 years from approximately 23 US areas. Clinical histories supplied by participants themselves formed the basis of cohort assignment. Recovery among Cohort 3 donors was established by two negative PCRs, clearance, or symptom resolution.

The V call is TRBV20-1, the J call TRBJ2-5; 10 bases are shared with TRBD2. The sequencing input was PBMCs or T cells enriched from blood (not recorded which). The sequence came from a man under 40 who had recovered from COVID-19. CDR3 DNA sequence: TGCAGTGCTAGTACTAGCGGGGTATTTCAAGAGACCCAGTACTTC. This gives the protein CSASTSGVFQETQYF.